These 25 T cell receptor beta chains were sequenced from one sample in a study of T-cell reconstitution after alpha-beta-depleted transplantation in children. Unique molecular identifiers were incorporated during preparation of the TCRbeta library. TCRdb reprocessed the PCR reads with MiXCR, giving one entry per CDR3 protein. The profile shows more than 550,000 distinct CDR3 sequences, under 12% of them singletons. The material was PBMCs from the stem cell graft donor, obtained from the stem cell graft. The receptors shown here come from a human donor who donated a stem cell graft to a child with acute myeloid leukemia.

This clonotype was recorded at least ten times. The chain joins TRBV10-3 to TRBJ2-5, with TRBD2 matching 7 bases. V shed 6 bases and J 4 bases; nucleotides not matched to a gene: 11. Germline values: CDR1 ENHRY, CDR2 SYGVKD. The CDR3 is 15 residues long. CDR3 DNA: TGTGCCATCAGGAGCGGGGCGAAGTCAAGAGAGACCCAGTACTTC. This translates into CAIRSGAKSRETQYF.

At least ten counts were recorded for this clonotype. The rearrangement joins TRBV24-1 to TRBJ1-2, with D possibly matching TRBD1 (5 bases). The V gene lost 4 bases and the J gene lost 8 bases, with 10 bases spanning the gap. Germline CDR1 and CDR2: KGHDR and SFDVKD. The CDR3 has 12 amino acids. The CDR3 here is CATSEGAGGYTF. The CDR3 DNA sequence: TGTGCCACCAGTGAAGGGGCTGGGGGCTACACCTTC.

Many counts were recorded for this clonotype. The chain uses TRBV20-1 and TRBJ2-7; possible D gene TRBD2, 6 bases. The CDR3 is made up of 12 amino acids. V was clipped by 3 bases and J by 6 bases, with 12 bases between them. Germline loops: CDR1 DFQATT, CDR2 SNEGSKA (reference sequence). CDR3 DNA sequence: TGCAGTGCTAGCTGGGGGGACGTCGAGCAGTACTTC. Translation: CSASWGDVEQYF.

This clonotype has a handful of counts. The chain carries TRBV20-1 and TRBJ2-7; 9 bases fit TRBD2. With 6 bases clipped from V and 5 bases from J, the junction kept 14 bases outside the gene matches. From germline, CDR1 is DFQATT and CDR2 SNEGSKA (reference sequence). The CDR3 totals 15 residues. CDR3 sequence: CSAHRSASGTDEQYF. For the CDR3, the DNA is TGCAGTGCCCACCGGTCCGCTAGCGGGACTGACGAGCAGTACTTC.

This clonotype appeared a few times. This sequence joins TRBV29-1 and TRBJ2-7; no clear D. V was clipped by 0 bases and J by 6 bases, with 6 bases between them. Germline V gives CDR1 SQVTM, CDR2 ANQGSEA. The CDR3 length is 11 residues. CDR3 sequence: CSVEEWGEQYF. The CDR3 nucleotides read TGCAGCGTTGAAGAATGGGGCGAGCAGTACTTC.

This clonotype was found many times. The V gene is TRBV6-2 or TRBV6-3, the J gene TRBJ1-1; weak D call: TRBD1 (6 bases). The CDR3 has 15 amino acids. V was trimmed by 7 bases and J by 4 bases, leaving 19 bases between them. In germline, CDR1 is MNHEY, CDR2 SVGEGT. The CDR3 loop is CASTPLGGRGTEAFF. Written as DNA, the CDR3 is TGTGCCAGCACTCCCCTAGGGGGTCGGGGCACTGAAGCTTTCTTT.

This clonotype was counted many times. The chain is built from TRBV10-3 and TRBJ2-1; 7 nucleotides match TRBD1. The junction had 8 bases not matched to a gene; V was cut back by 6 bases and J by 6 bases. This CDR3 region has 14 residues. CDR1 and CDR2 (germline): ENHRY, SYGVKD. The CDR3 DNA follows: TGTGCCATCAGGCCGGGACAGACAACCAATGAGCAGTTCTTC. Translated, it gives CAIRPGQTTNEQFF.

At least ten counts were recorded for this clonotype. This chain uses TRBV20-1 with TRBJ1-2; a possible D gene is TRBD1 (5 bases). The CDR3 is 14 residues long. The germline V gene encodes CDR1 DFQATT and CDR2 SNEGSKA (reference sequence). Between the trimmed V and J ends, which lost 0 bases and 4 bases, there was a span of 12 bases. DNA for the CDR3: TGCAGTGCTAGAGAAGGAGCAGGGCCCTATGGCTACACCTTC. It translates to CSAREGAGPYGYTF.

This clonotype came up a few times. The J gene is TRBJ1-5, the V gene TRBV7-9, with D maybe TRBD1 (5 bases). This CDR3 is built from 13 residues. CDR1 is SEHNR and CDR2 is FQNEAQ in the germline V gene (reference sequence). With 5 bases removed from V and 6 bases from J, the gap between germline ends came to 11 bases. CDR3 amino acids: CASSPSGVQPQHF. DNA for the CDR3: TGTGCCAGCAGCCCATCGGGGGTTCAGCCCCAGCATTTT.

This chain joins TRBV29-1 and TRBJ1-1, with unresolved D. Germline assignment: CDR1 SQVTM and CDR2 ANQGSEA. The CDR3 totals 11 residues. Trimming stripped 3 bases from V and 6 bases from J, with 8 bases between. In nucleotides, the CDR3 is TGCAGCGTTGAGGGATACCCTGAAGCTTTCTTT. Protein sequence: CSVEGYPEAFF. The whole variable domain, filled in from reference TRBV29-1 and TRBJ1-1, reads SAVISQKPSRDICQRGTSLTIQCQVDSQVTMMFWYRQQPGQSLTLIATANQGSEATYESGFVIDKFPISRPNLTFSTLTVSNMSPEDSSIYLCSVEGYPEAFFGQGTRLTVV.

This rearrangement joins TRBV20-1 to TRBJ2-1; maybe TRBD1 (8 bases). The V gene lost 6 bases and the J gene lost 1 base, with 16 bases spanning the gap. Germline loops: CDR1 DFQATT, CDR2 SNEGSKA (reference sequence). CDR3 length: 15 amino acids. CDR3 nucleotides: TGCAGTGCCACACTACAGGGGGGGTCCTACAATGAGCAGTTCTTC. As protein: CSATLQGGSYNEQFF.

This clonotype was detected ten times or more. This chain connects TRBV20-1 to TRBJ2-3, with D possibly TRBD2 on 5 matching bases. From germline, CDR1 is DFQATT and CDR2 SNEGSKA (reference sequence). This CDR3 has 12 amino acids. DNA for the CDR3: TGCAGCCTGGGAGCCGTGGCAGATACGCAGTATTTT. Translating gives CSLGAVADTQYF.

This clonotype was seen a few times. The chain joins TRBV11-1 to TRBJ2-6, with D perhaps matching TRBD1 (6 bases). Germline lookup yields CDR1 SGHAT and CDR2 FQDESV (reference sequence). V gave up 5 bases and J gave up 1 base, with 18 bases separating them. CDR3 length: 18 residues. This chain's CDR3 is CASSATTGWVSGANVLTF. The CDR3 DNA sequence: TGTGCCAGCAGCGCTACGACAGGCTGGGTATCTGGGGCCAACGTCCTGACTTTC.

This clonotype has a count of ten or more. The chain is built from TRBV29-1 and TRBJ2-5; 9 bases line up with TRBD2. The CDR3 consists of 15 residues. Losses at the gene ends were 3 bases for V and 4 bases for J; bases not matched to a gene: 9. Germline loops: CDR1 SQVTM, CDR2 ANQGSEA. DNA for the CDR3: TGCAGCGTTGATGGGGATAGCGGGAGTGTAGAGACCCAGTACTTC. Its translation is CSVDGDSGSVETQYF.

This clonotype turned up a few times. The gene calls are TRBV14 and TRBJ2-1; D perhaps matches TRBD2 (5 bases). The germline V gene has CDR1 SGHDN and CDR2 FVKESK. The CDR3 extends over 14 amino acids. Trimming stripped 8 bases from V and 0 bases from J, with 11 bases between. CDR3 sequence: CASERISSYNEQFF. In nucleotides, the CDR3 is TGTGCCAGCGAGCGGATAAGCTCCTACAATGAGCAGTTCTTC.

This clonotype was seen more than once but under ten times. The rearrangement uses TRBV7-9 and TRBJ1-2, with D maybe TRBD1 (5 bases). V was clipped by 3 bases and J by 5 bases, with 13 bases between them. The CDR3 spans 14 residues. Germline V gene sequence: CDR1 SEHNR, CDR2 FQNEAQ (reference sequence). The CDR3 nucleotides are TGTGCCAGCAGCTTCGGAGGGGAAACTTATGGCTACACCTTC. Translation gives CASSFGGETYGYTF.

The rearrangement links TRBV28 to TRBJ2-5; 11 bases fit TRBD1. Germline-derived CDR1 and CDR2 are MDHEN and SYDVKM. The CDR3 has 17 residues. Trimming removed 5 bases from V and 5 bases from J; junction bases left unmatched: 13. This CDR3 is CASSLDSGQGAIETQYF. Written as DNA, the CDR3 is TGTGCCAGCAGTCTTGATAGTGGACAGGGGGCGATTGAGACCCAGTACTTC.

The genes are TRBV29-1 and TRBJ1-3; D unresolved. Germline V gene data show CDR1 as SQVTM and CDR2 as ANQGSEA. The CDR3 is made up of 14 amino acids. V was shortened by 7 bases and J by 0 bases, with 13 bases between the two germline ends. The CDR3 loop is CSATGSLSGNTIYF. The DNA for the CDR3 is TGCAGCGCCACGGGAAGCCTCTCTGGAAACACCATATATTTT.

This clonotype was counted only a few times. The chain is built from TRBV4-1 and TRBJ2-2; 7 bases line up with TRBD2. J was trimmed by 0 bases and V by 2 bases; bases with no gene match: 6. Germline CDR1 MGHRA, CDR2 YSYEKL. This CDR3 contains 17 residues. The CDR3 is CASSQLVTSANTGELFF. The CDR3 nucleotides read TGCGCCAGCAGCCAACTAGTTACTAGCGCGAACACCGGGGAGCTGTTTTTT.

This clonotype occurred a few times. The chain recombines TRBV30 with TRBJ1-2; TRBD1 might be the D (5 bases). The V and J ends lost 6 bases and 7 bases respectively, with 9 bases between them. Germline V gene sequence: CDR1 GTSNPN, CDR2 SVGIG (reference sequence). This CDR3 is built from 10 residues. The CDR3, as DNA: TGTGCCTGCAAGAGGGGTGGCTACACCTTC. Its translation is CACKRGGYTF.

The chain couples TRBV6-5 to TRBJ2-2; the D is unclear. Looked up from germline, CDR1 is MNHEY and CDR2 is SVGAGI. CDR3 length: 15 amino acids. V dropped 0 bases and J dropped 1 base, with 6 bases sitting between them. CDR3 sequence (DNA): TGTGCCAGCAGTTACTCGCCAGGGAACACCGGGGAGCTGTTTTTT. This translates into CASSYSPGNTGELFF.

V and J are TRBV7-6 and TRBJ2-7; TRBD1 might be the D (5 bases). The CDR3 runs to 15 residues. The ends were cut back, 1 base at V and 5 bases at J, with 15 bases in the middle. The germline V gene has CDR1 SGHVS and CDR2 FNYEAQ. The CDR3 reads CASSLEARVGNEQYF. DNA for the CDR3: TGTGCCAGCAGCTTAGAGGCCAGGGTGGGGAACGAGCAGTACTTC.

This clonotype was observed a handful of times. For the CDR3, the DNA is TGTGCCAGCAGCACCCGGACTAGCGGGATGGAGACCCAGTACTTC. It specifies CASSTRTSGMETQYF. The chain employs TRBV9 and TRBJ2-5; 12 bases agree with TRBD2. CDR3 length: 15 amino acids. V shed 4 bases and J 5 bases; nucleotides not matched to a gene: 6. Germline V CDR1 and CDR2: SGDLS, YYNGEE.

The chain is built from TRBV20-1 and TRBJ2-1; D gene uncertain. The CDR3 extends over 12 amino acids. Looked up from germline, CDR1 is DFQATT and CDR2 is SNEGSKA (reference sequence). Trimming removed 6 bases from V and 7 bases from J, with 13 bases in between. The CDR3 DNA reads as TGCAGTGCACATACCGGGCGGAATGAGCAGTTCTTC. Translating it yields CSAHTGRNEQFF.

This clonotype has only a few counts. V is TRBV28 and J is TRBJ2-7; no clear D. The CDR3 is 14 residues long. V lost 3 bases, J lost 0 bases, and 9 bases lay in between. Germline loops: CDR1 MDHEN, CDR2 SYDVKM. The CDR3, as DNA: TGTGCCAGCAGTTTTGTGGGCAACTCCTACGAGCAGTACTTC. Translation gives CASSFVGNSYEQYF. Looking up the rest from reference TRBV28 and TRBJ2-7 gives the full variable domain: DVKVTQSSRYLVKRTGEKVFLECVQDMDHENMFWYRQDPGLGLRLIYFSYDVKMKEKGDIPEGYSVSREKKERFSLILESASTNQTSMYLCASSFVGNSYEQYFGPGTRLTVT.